These 29 T cell receptor beta chains were all obtained from the same sample, sequenced in a study of CD8 T cells in ankylosing spondylitis. Study observations and caveats: Ankylosing spondylitis blood appeared to carry a characteristic TCR beta motif of roughly 8 highly homologous variants.

These receptors have no known antigen. MiXCR, run by TCRdb on the 5' RACE reads, gives a single entry per CDR3 protein. Seen here are approximately 400,000 distinct CDR3 sequences, about a sixth observed once, and the top ten hold around 0.92%. Specimen: blood, either unsorted or a sorted T cell fraction (not recorded which). Source of these receptors: a male donor with ankylosing spondylitis.

This rearrangement joins TRBV19 to TRBJ2-1; TRBD1 aligns across 9 bases. J lost 6 bases, V lost 7 bases, and 7 bases had no gene match. Germline CDR1 is LNHDA and CDR2 is SQIVND (reference sequence). The CDR3 totals 14 residues. CDR3 coding DNA: TGTGCCAGTAAACGACAGGGGGACTTCAATGAGCAGTTCTTC. Its translation is CASKRQGDFNEQFF.

The table lists this clonotype with a few counts. The V call is TRBV20-1, the J call TRBJ2-3; 8 bases agree with TRBD1. The germline V gene encodes CDR1 DFQATT and CDR2 SNEGSKA (reference sequence). The CDR3 sequence is 15 residues long. J gave up 1 base and V 5 bases, and 8 bases lay outside the gene matches. CDR3 in amino acids: CSASDRGDRTDTQYF. CDR3 DNA: TGCAGTGCTTCCGACAGGGGTGATCGCACAGATACGCAGTATTTT.

This clonotype was seen at least ten times. The chain couples TRBV29-1 to TRBJ2-7; maybe TRBD2 (6 bases). Trimming stripped 0 bases from V and 2 bases from J, with 17 bases between. CDR1 is SQVTM and CDR2 is ANQGSEA in the germline V gene. The CDR3 spans 16 residues. In nucleotides, the CDR3 is TGCAGCGTTGAAGATCGGGCAGGGAGGAACCCCTACGAGCAGTACTTC. It encodes CSVEDRAGRNPYEQYF.

This clonotype was observed a few times. J is TRBJ1-1 and V is TRBV2; D not resolved. Trimming shortened V by 6 bases and J by 1 base, and 6 bases separated the two germline ends. CDR3 length: 12 residues. CDR1 is SNHLY, CDR2 FYNNEI, per germline. CDR3: CASSKENTEAFF. Here the CDR3 DNA reads TGTGCCAGCAGCAAAGAGAACACTGAAGCTTTCTTT.

The rearrangement joins TRBV7-2 to TRBJ2-3, with D uncertain. CDR3 size: 15 residues. CDR1 SGHTA and CDR2 FQGNSA come from the germline V gene. V was clipped by 3 bases and J by 0 bases, with 10 bases between them. CDR3 residues: CASSFQQTSTDTQYF. The CDR3 DNA reads TGTGCCAGCAGCTTTCAGCAGACTAGCACAGATACGCAGTATTTT.

The CDR3 DNA reads as TGTGCCAGTAGTGACAGTTACAATCAGCCCCAGCATTTT. It encodes CASSDSYNQPQHF. The V and J genes are TRBV19 and TRBJ1-5; D perhaps matches TRBD1 (5 bases). The germline gives CDR1 LNHDA, CDR2 SQIVND (reference sequence). The CDR3 totals 13 residues. Trimming took 5 bases from V and 3 from J, leaving 8 bases between them.

This chain links TRBV5-5 with TRBJ1-4; unclear D gene. Trimming pared 4 bases from V and 4 bases from J, leaving 14 bases between. This CDR3 is 15 amino acids long. CDR1 SGHKS and CDR2 YYEKEE come from the germline V gene (reference sequence). CDR3 sequence reads: CASSLRIRDNEKLFF. DNA of the CDR3: TGTGCCAGCAGCCTCAGAATTCGGGATAATGAAAAACTGTTTTTT.

The chain combines TRBV5-6 with TRBJ1-3, with D perhaps TRBD1 (5 bases). V dropped 4 bases and J dropped 7 bases, with 24 bases sitting between them. The CDR3 is made up of 17 amino acids. Germline loops: CDR1 SGHDT, CDR2 YYEEEE. The CDR3 DNA is TGTGCCAGCAGCCCTTCCGGGGGGAATCGGTTAGGGAACACCATATATTTT. Protein sequence: CASSPSGGNRLGNTIYF.

This clonotype turned up a few times. This chain connects TRBV24-1 to TRBJ1-3, with a tentative D call TRBD1 (5 bases). Trimming removed 3 bases from V and 2 bases from J, with 10 bases in between. The germline CDR1 and CDR2 sequences are KGHDR and SFDVKD. The CDR3 is 15 amino acids. The CDR3 is CATSDRGRAGNTIYF. CDR3 sequence (DNA): TGTGCCACCAGTGATCGGGGCAGGGCTGGAAACACCATATATTTT.

This clonotype was seen a few times. V and J are TRBV28 and TRBJ2-3; 7 nucleotides line up with TRBD2. Per germline, CDR1 MDHEN and CDR2 SYDVKM. After removal of 1 base from V and 6 bases from J, the junction contained 4 bases not matched to a gene. The CDR3 totals 14 residues. CDR3 amino acids: CASSLLRGSDTQYF. The DNA of the CDR3 is TGTGCCAGCAGTTTATTACGCGGGAGCGATACGCAGTATTTT.

The table lists this clonotype with a count of one. J is TRBJ2-4 and V is TRBV12-3 or TRBV12-4; TRBD2 matches at 10 bases. The CDR3 consists of 14 residues. J was trimmed by 5 bases and V by 7 bases; bases with no gene match: 5. CDR3 region: CASKPGLAENIQYF. The CDR3 nucleotides are TGTGCCAGCAAGCCTGGACTAGCGGAAAACATTCAGTACTTC.

This clonotype was counted between two and nine times. The rearrangement links TRBV7-9 to TRBJ1-2; 11 nucleotides agree with TRBD1. The CDR3 length is 15 residues. Germline V CDR1 and CDR2: SEHNR, FQNEAQ (reference sequence). V was clipped by 1 base and J by 7 bases; unmatched bases: 5. The CDR3 bases are TGTGCCAGCAGCTTAGACGGGACAGGGGGGTCTGGCTACACCTTC. It codes for CASSLDGTGGSGYTF.

The J gene is TRBJ2-7, the V gene TRBV6-2 or TRBV6-3; 9 bases line up with TRBD2. Germline-derived CDR1 and CDR2 are MNHEY and SVGEGT. This CDR3 region has 15 residues. V gave up 6 bases and J gave up 2 bases; unmatched junction bases: 8. CDR3 loop: CASRTPSGVTYEQYF. In DNA, the CDR3 is TGTGCCAGCAGAACCCCTAGCGGGGTCACCTACGAGCAGTACTTC.

The table lists this clonotype with a few counts. The chain recombines TRBV15 with TRBJ1-5; TRBD1 matches at 7 bases. The CDR3 contains 17 residues. CDR1 is LNHNV and CDR2 is YYDKDF in the germline V gene (reference sequence). V was clipped by 1 base and J by 1 base; unmatched bases: 7. The CDR3 region is CATSRAGQRWSNQPQHF. DNA of the CDR3: TGTGCCACCAGCAGAGCGGGACAGCGATGGAGCAATCAGCCCCAGCATTTT.

This clonotype was counted at least ten times. V gene TRBV7-3 combines with J gene TRBJ2-1; D is uncertain. Trimming took 2 bases from V and 0 from J, leaving 5 bases between them. CDR1 and CDR2 (germline): SGHTA, FQGTGA. The CDR3 runs 14 residues. The CDR3 DNA sequence: TGTGCCAGCAGCTTAGTGAGCTCCTACAATGAGCAGTTCTTC. This gives the protein CASSLVSSYNEQFF.

This clonotype has at least ten counts. The chain carries TRBV4-2 and TRBJ2-5, with D perhaps matching TRBD1 or TRBD2 (5 bases each). V shed 1 base and J shed 5 bases, with 11 bases lying between them. The germline gives CDR1 LGHNA, CDR2 YNFKEQ. This CDR3 spans 14 amino acids. The CDR3 DNA is TGTGCCAGCAGCCAAGCCGAGGGGCATGAGACCCAGTACTTC. Residues: CASSQAEGHETQYF.

The J gene is TRBJ2-3, the V gene TRBV12-3 or TRBV12-4; D is unclear. The CDR3 is 14 amino acids. V gave up 4 bases and J gave up 0 bases, with 8 bases separating them. As DNA, the CDR3 is TGTGCCAGCAGTTCCTACTATAGCACAGATACGCAGTATTTT. Protein product: CASSSYYSTDTQYF.

This clonotype was counted a few times. The chain recombines TRBV4-1 with TRBJ1-1; no definite D call. Germline CDR1 is MGHRA and CDR2 is YSYEKL. V was cut by 3 bases and J by 1 base, with 9 bases left in between. The CDR3 extends over 14 amino acids. In DNA, the CDR3 is TGCGCCAGCAGCCAGGGTCGAAGGAACACTGAAGCTTTCTTT. Translated: CASSQGRRNTEAFF.

The rearrangement joins TRBV29-1 to TRBJ2-7; the D is unclear. This CDR3 has 12 residues. In germline, CDR1 is SQVTM, CDR2 ANQGSEA. V lost 4 bases to trimming and J lost 5 bases, with 12 bases between them. The CDR3 protein is CSVGNPPNEQYF. The CDR3 region has the DNA TGCAGCGTTGGGAACCCACCGAACGAGCAGTACTTC.

The V and J genes are TRBV4-2 and TRBJ1-4, with D possibly matching TRBD1 (6 bases). Germline V CDR1 and CDR2: LGHNA, YNFKEQ. V was trimmed by 5 bases and J by 8 bases, leaving 12 bases between them. The CDR3 is made up of 13 amino acids. The CDR3 nucleotides read TGTGCCAGCAGCGCCGGGGACACCGAAAAACTGTTTTTT. Protein product: CASSAGDTEKLFF.

The rearrangement joins TRBV3-1 to TRBJ2-5; TRBD2 might be the D (7 bases). V was pared by 10 bases and J by 5 bases, with 17 bases between. This CDR3 comprises 13 residues. The germline V gene has CDR1 LGHDT and CDR2 YNNKEL (reference sequence). CDR3 residues: CANSGGLKETQYF. CDR3 nucleotide sequence: TGTGCCAACTCGGGGGGCCTGAAGGAGACCCAGTACTTC.

This clonotype was observed a few times. The rearrangement uses TRBV28 and TRBJ2-5, with 7 bases that match TRBD2. The CDR3 totals 13 residues. V was pared by 3 bases and J by 5 bases, with 3 bases of the junction left unmatched. The germline gives CDR1 MDHEN, CDR2 SYDVKM. Here the CDR3 reads CASSFYGRETQYF. CDR3 nucleotide sequence: TGTGCCAGCAGTTTTTACGGGAGGGAGACCCAGTACTTC.

The CDR3 spells CASSQRTGDEQYF. The CDR3, as DNA: TGTGCCAGCAGCCAGCGGACAGGGGACGAGCAGTACTTC. The chain employs TRBV7-2 and TRBJ2-7; TRBD1 matches 9 bases. Trimming cost V 5 bases and J 5 bases; bases outside gene matches: 4. The germline gives CDR1 SGHTA, CDR2 FQGNSA. The length of the CDR3 is 13 residues. Supplemented by reference TRBV7-2 and TRBJ2-7, the full variable domain reads GAGVSQSPSNKVTEKGKDVELRCDPISGHTALYWYRQSLGQGLEFLIYFQGNSAPDKSGLPSDRFSAERTGGSVSTLTIQRTQQEDSAVYLCASSQRTGDEQYFGPGTRLTVT.

V usage is TRBV5-6 and J usage is TRBJ1-1; TRBD1 aligns across 8 bases. In germline, CDR1 is SGHDT, CDR2 YYEEEE. CDR3 size: 15 residues. Unmatched junction bases numbered 8, after V lost 4 bases and J lost 3 bases. CDR3 DNA sequence: TGTGCCAGCAGCAGAGGCAGGGGGCGGTACACTGAAGCTTTCTTT. It is translated as CASSRGRGRYTEAFF.

This rearrangement joins TRBV6-4 to TRBJ2-7; D is possibly TRBD1 (5 bases). V was trimmed by 3 bases and J by 7 bases, leaving 19 bases between them. Germline CDR1 and CDR2: MRHNA and SNTAGT. This CDR3 has 15 amino acids. The CDR3 here is CASSEGRYGRVEQYF. CDR3 bases: TGTGCCAGCAGTGAGGGGCGGTACGGGCGTGTGGAGCAGTACTTC.

This clonotype appeared a few times. This chain links TRBV7-3 with TRBJ1-6; 10 positions match TRBD1. Germline V CDR1 and CDR2: SGHTA, FQGTGA. Trimming cost V 4 bases and J 8 bases; bases outside gene matches: 2. The CDR3 is 14 amino acids. The CDR3 region has the DNA TGTGCCAGCAGCTGGACAGGGGGTTATTCACCCCTCCACTTT. Its translation: CASSWTGGYSPLHF.

The chain is built from TRBV10-3 and TRBJ2-7, with 11 nucleotides matching TRBD2. The V gene's germline CDR1 is ENHRY and CDR2 SYGVKD. Trimming took 5 bases from V and 0 from J; bases not matched to a gene: 6. This CDR3 comprises 16 residues. CDR3 sequence reads: CAISRLAGGSSYEQYF. DNA of the CDR3: TGTGCCATCAGTAGGCTAGCGGGAGGTAGCTCCTACGAGCAGTACTTC.

This chain links TRBV9 with TRBJ1-3; TRBD1 might be the D (6 bases). The V and J ends lost 0 bases and 5 bases respectively, with 12 bases between them. Germline CDR1 and CDR2: SGDLS and YYNGEE. The CDR3 length is 15 residues. CDR3 residues: CASSVEGGIRNTIYF. The CDR3 coding sequence is TGTGCCAGCAGCGTAGAGGGGGGAATCCGAAACACCATATATTTT.

The chain is built from TRBV20-1 and TRBJ2-1; perhaps TRBD1 as D (5 bases). CDR3 size: 15 residues. The germline V and J ends were trimmed by 4 bases and 2 bases, with 15 bases remaining between them. Germline CDR1 is DFQATT and CDR2 is SNEGSKA (reference sequence). The CDR3 coding sequence is TGCAGTGCTACAGGATCAGGGTGGGCCTACAATGAGCAGTTCTTC. Its translation is CSATGSGWAYNEQFF.